This TCR beta chain is from a study of T-cell reconstitution after alpha-beta-depleted transplantation in children. Whole-study findings and limits: At the one-year point after transplant, T-cell counts and TCRbeta diversity were found to come mostly from T cells that had been newly produced. Surviving recipient T cells and thymic progenitors produced the high day-60 TCRbeta diversity seen in some patients.

This clonotype occurred a few times. The antigen is unknown. Germline loops: CDR1 MNHEY, CDR2 SVGAGI. Losses at the gene ends were 2 bases for V and 5 bases for J; bases not matched to a gene: 7. The CDR3 has 15 residues. Preparation of the TCRbeta library was carried out with unique molecular identifiers. TCRdb analysed the PCR reads with MiXCR anew, one entry per CDR3 protein. The sample yields 250,000 to 400,000 distinct CDR3 sequences, roughly 21% seen once. This TCR was sampled from a male patient aged 10 to 17 who had a stem cell transplant for acute lymphoblastic leukemia, so the T cells may come from the graft donor. Sample: PBMCs, mostly from graft donor cells, taken 180 days after TCRalphabeta/CD19-depleted stem cell transplant. The chain recombines TRBV6-5 with TRBJ2-7, with 9 bases lining up with TRBD2. This CDR3 is CASSYASGRSNEQYF. The DNA for the CDR3 is TGTGCCAGCAGTTACGCAAGCGGGAGGTCCAACGAGCAGTACTTC.